The 18 T cell receptor beta chains below all came from one sample that was sequenced in a study of vaccination effects on CD4 cells after COVID-19. For these receptors, no antigen is known. Ahead of sequencing, the ViraFEST assay grew antigen-specific CD4+ T cells using viral peptide pools. Once cultured for approximately ten days, the cells underwent separation to obtain CD4+ T cells. Profiling relied on immunoSEQ multiplex PCR, and the TCRdb table lists in-frame clones only, not all of them. The sample has around 31,000 clones, roughly 62% seen once. The specimen comprised CD4+ T cells from PBMCs cultured with HCoV-229E spike peptides, sampled before COVID-19 vaccination. These receptors came from a human donor who received a COVID-19 vaccine.

The genes are TRBV5-5 and TRBJ1-1; D call uncertain. Germline assignment: CDR1 SGHKS and CDR2 YYEKEE (reference sequence). This CDR3 is 12 amino acids long. The ends were cut back, 4 bases at V and 5 bases at J, with 9 bases in the middle. The CDR3 nucleotides are TGTGCCAGCAGCCCAACCGTGACTGAAGCTTTCTTT. Translated, it gives CASSPTVTEAFF. Using reference TRBV5-5 and TRBJ1-1 for the parts outside the CDR3, the full variable domain is DAGVTQSPTHLIKTRGQQVTLRCSPISGHKSVSWYQQVLGQGPQFIFQYYEKEERGRGNFPDRFSARQFPNYSSELNVNALLLGDSALYLCASSPTVTEAFFGQGTRLTVV.

The rearrangement links TRBV5-1 to TRBJ2-3; D is ambiguous. Trimming removed 4 bases at V and 0 bases at J, with 21 bases between. CDR3 length: 18 residues. Germline CDR1 reads SGHRS; CDR2 reads YFSETQ. The chain's CDR3 is CASSARITDRASTDTQYF. The CDR3 nucleotides read TGCGCCAGCAGCGCAAGGATAACGGATAGGGCTAGCACAGATACGCAGTATTTT.

The chain recombines TRBV6-2 or TRBV6-3 with TRBJ1-2; D possibly corresponds to TRBD1 (5 bases). Germline loops: CDR1 MNHEY, CDR2 SVGEGT. The V end lost 6 bases, the J end lost 6 bases, and 14 bases lay between the germline ends. CDR3 size: 13 residues. CDR3 sequence reads: CASSRDRRDGYTF. In DNA, the CDR3 is TGTGCCAGCAGCCGGGACCGAAGGGATGGCTACACCTTC.

CDR3 coding DNA: TGTGCCAGCAGTGACTTGAAGATGGGGACGGACAATCAGCCCCAGCATTTT. Its translation: CASSDLKMGTDNQPQHF. The chain recombines TRBV6-4 with TRBJ1-5; D possibly corresponds to TRBD1 (5 bases). V lost 1 base to trimming and J lost 3 bases, with 16 bases between them. There are 17 residues in the CDR3. Germline loops: CDR1 MRHNA, CDR2 SNTAGT.

The V gene is TRBV19, the J gene TRBJ1-1; D ambiguous. This CDR3 contains 14 residues. V lost 7 bases and J 1 base, leaving 13 bases between the germline ends. CDR1 is LNHDA, CDR2 SQIVND, per germline (reference sequence). The CDR3 loop reads CASNARLGNTEAFF. The CDR3 DNA reads TGTGCCAGTAATGCGAGACTGGGGAACACTGAAGCTTTCTTT.

This clone was counted a single time. The genes are TRBV4-1 and TRBJ2-4, with 10 positions matching TRBD2. The CDR3 has 16 residues. Losses at the gene ends were 0 bases for V and 11 bases for J; bases not matched to a gene: 10. Germline-derived CDR1 and CDR2 are MGHRA and YSYEKL. DNA for the CDR3: TGCGCCAGCAGCCAAGACCCTAGCGGGAGAGGGGGCGTTCAGTACTTC. This codes for CASSQDPSGRGGVQYF.

A few counts support this clone. This chain links TRBV2 with TRBJ1-6, with unresolved D. This CDR3 has 12 residues. V lost 5 bases and J 9 bases, leaving 8 bases between the germline ends. The germline V gene encodes CDR1 SNHLY and CDR2 FYNNEI. The CDR3 DNA sequence: TGTGCCAGCAGTAGGTCCACTTCACCCCTCCACTTT. Its protein is CASSRSTSPLHF. The whole variable domain, remainder taken from reference TRBV2 and TRBJ1-6, is EPEVTQTPSHQVTQMGQEVILRCVPISNHLYFYWYRQILGQKVEFLVSFYNNEISEKSEIFDDQFSVERPDGSNFTLKIRSTKLEDSAMYFCASSRSTSPLHFGNGTRLTVT.

The gene calls are TRBV7-8 and TRBJ2-1; D perhaps matches TRBD1 (6 bases). V shed 2 bases and J shed 4 bases, with 12 bases lying between them. Germline V gene data show CDR1 as SGHVS and CDR2 as FQNEAQ. The CDR3 sequence is 15 residues long. The CDR3 reads CASSLKRTVYNEQFF. CDR3 nucleotides: TGTGCCAGCAGCTTAAAGCGGACAGTATACAATGAGCAGTTCTTC.

This clone was seen more than once but under ten times. This chain links TRBV18 with TRBJ1-5, with 12 bases lining up with TRBD1. The V gene's germline CDR1 is KGHSH and CDR2 LQKENI. The CDR3 totals 15 residues. Germline trimming cut 5 bases from V and 6 bases from J; bases unmatched to any gene: 5. As DNA, the CDR3 is TGTGCCAGCTCAGCCGGGACAGGGGGCAGTCAGCCCCAGCATTTT. Translating gives CASSAGTGGSQPQHF. Complete variable domain (other parts from reference TRBV18 and TRBJ1-5): NAGVMQNPRHLVRRRGQEARLRCSPMKGHSHVYWYRQLPEEGLKFMVYLQKENIIDESGMPKERFSAEFPKEGPSILRIQQVVRGDSAAYFCASSAGTGGSQPQHFGDGTRLSIL.

V is TRBV18 and J is TRBJ2-2, with 8 bases lining up with TRBD2. CDR1 and CDR2 from the germline V gene are KGHSH and LQKENI. The CDR3 runs to 13 residues. Trimming removed 5 bases from V and 6 bases from J; junction bases left unmatched: 2. The CDR3 sequence is CASSSREAGELFF. The CDR3 DNA reads TGTGCCAGCTCATCGCGGGAGGCCGGGGAGCTGTTTTTT.

The V call is TRBV7-9, the J call TRBJ2-1; TRBD1 matches 7 bases. Unmatched junction bases numbered 3, after V lost 5 bases and J lost 2 bases. Looked up from germline, CDR1 is SEHNR and CDR2 is FQNEAQ (reference sequence). The CDR3 loop spans 14 amino acids. The CDR3 coding sequence is TGTGCCAGCAGCCCCGGGACAGCCTACAATGAGCAGTTCTTC. Protein product: CASSPGTAYNEQFF.

V usage is TRBV5-6 and J usage is TRBJ1-4, with unresolved D. The V gene lost 1 base and the J gene lost 0 bases, with 13 bases spanning the gap. Germline CDR1 reads SGHDT; CDR2 reads YYEEEE. The CDR3 runs 17 residues. The DNA for the CDR3 is TGTGCCAGCAGCTTGTATCCAGACACTGCAACTAATGAAAAACTGTTTTTT. It translates to CASSLYPDTATNEKLFF.

For the CDR3, the DNA is TGTGCCAGCAGCTTGTGGTGGCAGAACTCTGGAAACACCATATATTTT. Amino acids: CASSLWWQNSGNTIYF. The rearrangement uses TRBV5-6 and TRBJ1-3; D uncertain. There are 16 residues in the CDR3. CDR1 and CDR2 from the germline V gene are SGHDT and YYEEEE. V lost 1 base and J 0 bases, leaving 11 bases between the germline ends. Full variable domain (outside the CDR3, taken from reference TRBV5-6 and TRBJ1-3): DAGVTQSPTHLIKTRGQQVTLRCSPKSGHDTVSWYQQALGQGPQFIFQYYEEEERQRGNFPDRFSGHQFPNYSSELNVNALLLGDSALYLCASSLWWQNSGNTIYFGEGSWLTVV.

For the CDR3, the DNA is TGTGCCAGCAGGGCGCAGGGGGGGACCGGGGAGCTGTTTTTT. Amino acids: CASRAQGGTGELFF. The V call is TRBV14, the J call TRBJ2-2; D tentatively fits TRBD1 or TRBD2 (7 bases each). Per the germline V gene, CDR1 is SGHDN and CDR2 is FVKESK. V was clipped by 6 bases and J by 5 bases, with 13 bases between them. The CDR3 sequence is 14 residues long.

This chain joins TRBV2 and TRBJ1-1; no firm D call. The ends were cut back, 6 bases at V and 0 bases at J, with 26 bases in the middle. This CDR3 has 19 amino acids. Germline-derived CDR1 and CDR2 are SNHLY and FYNNEI. CDR3 in DNA: TGTGCCAGCAGACCCACCCAAAGAGTCACAACACAGTTGAACACTGAAGCTTTCTTT. Its protein product is CASRPTQRVTTQLNTEAFF.

The chain couples TRBV12-3 or TRBV12-4 to TRBJ2-2, with no clear D. The CDR3 is 12 amino acids. V lost 0 bases and J lost 6, with 2 bases in between. The CDR3 region is CASSLAPGELFF. CDR3 in DNA: TGTGCCAGCAGTTTAGCGCCCGGGGAGCTGTTTTTT.

This clone was found once. This sequence joins TRBV6-4 and TRBJ2-1, with TRBD2 matching 11 bases. This CDR3 comprises 14 residues. The ends lost 7 bases at V and 10 bases at J; junction bases unmatched: 9. Per the germline V gene, CDR1 is MRHNA and CDR2 is SNTAGT. CDR3 region: CASKKLAGVPEQFF. In DNA form, the CDR3 reads TGTGCCAGCAAGAAACTAGCGGGAGTCCCCGAGCAGTTCTTC.

The V and J genes are TRBV21-1 and TRBJ1-2; the D call of TRBD1 is as the table states it, not checked on the DNA. TRBV21-1 is annotated as a pseudogene. This CDR3 spans 15 amino acids. CDR3 nucleotides: TGTGCCAGCAGCAAAGGAGGTCAAACAGGGCGCGGCTACACCTTC. Translation: CASSKGGQTGRGYTF.